The TCR beta chain under discussion was sequenced for a study of T cell responses to AZD1222 COVID-19 vaccine. Whole-study findings and limits: Of the AZD1222 recipients, only five to seven were seropositive at baseline.

Profiled with immunoSEQ multiplex PCR; TCRdb holds only in-frame clones, not every one. This sample has 65,000 to 70,000 clones, with about 88% found just once. On this clone itself: The antigen remains unidentified.

The V end lost 0 bases, the J end lost 5 bases, and 14 bases lay between the germline ends. CDR3 length: 14 amino acids. The germline V gene has CDR1 GTSNPN and CDR2 SVGIG (reference sequence). The sample consisted of peripheral blood, taken on day 0 of AZD1222 vaccination. The genes are TRBV30 and TRBJ2-7, with TRBD1 as a possible D gene (5 bases). This clonotype was obtained from an adult in good health. The CDR3 protein is CAWSVRQGLNEQYF. CDR3 DNA sequence: TGTGCCTGGAGTGTACGGCAGGGCTTGAACGAGCAGTACTTC. Variable domain in full (rest from reference TRBV30 and TRBJ2-7): SQTIHQWPATLVQPVGSPLSLECTVEGTSNPNLYWYRQAAGRGLQLLFYSVGIGQISSEVPQNLSASRPQDRQFILSSKKLLLSDSGFYLCAWSVRQGLNEQYFGPGTRLTVT.